This T cell receptor beta chain was found in a study of T cells after yellow fever vaccination. Study as a whole: Preparation used SMART-Seq v4 Ultra Low Input for the low-cell-number fractions.

In its sample, this clonotype was seen once. The germline V gene encodes CDR1 MNHEY and CDR2 SMNVEV (reference sequence). This CDR3 has 15 amino acids. V was clipped by 4 bases and J by 10 bases, with 17 bases between them. TCRdb ran MiXCR on the 5' RACE reads and lists one entry per CDR3 protein. Among 250,000 to 350,000 distinct CDR3 sequences listed, around 9.3% were seen once. V is TRBV27 and J is TRBJ1-6; no clear D gene. Sequenced material: CD4+ T cells sorted from PBMCs, taken 5 days after the yellow fever booster vaccination. This receptor was obtained from a young man who received the YFV17D yellow fever vaccine. CDR3 nucleotide sequence: TGTGCCAGCAGTTCTCGGACTGTCCTGGGGTCACCCCTCCACTTT. It yields the protein CASSSRTVLGSPLHF.